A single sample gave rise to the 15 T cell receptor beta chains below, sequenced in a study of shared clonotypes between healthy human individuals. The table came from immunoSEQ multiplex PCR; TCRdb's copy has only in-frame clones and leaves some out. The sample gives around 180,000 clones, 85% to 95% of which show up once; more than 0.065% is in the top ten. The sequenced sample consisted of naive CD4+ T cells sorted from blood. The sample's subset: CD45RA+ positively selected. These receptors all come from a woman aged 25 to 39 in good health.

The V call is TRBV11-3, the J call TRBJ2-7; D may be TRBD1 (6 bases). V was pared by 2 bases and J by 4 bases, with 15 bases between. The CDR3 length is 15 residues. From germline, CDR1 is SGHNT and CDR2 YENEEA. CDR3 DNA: TGTGCCAGCAGCTTAAGCGCCGGGACAAATTACGAGCAGTACTTC. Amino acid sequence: CASSLSAGTNYEQYF.

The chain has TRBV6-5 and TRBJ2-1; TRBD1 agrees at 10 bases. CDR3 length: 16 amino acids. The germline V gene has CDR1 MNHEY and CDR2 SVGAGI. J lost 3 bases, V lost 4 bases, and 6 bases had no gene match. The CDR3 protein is CASSSDRGRLYNEQFF. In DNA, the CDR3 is TGTGCCAGCAGTTCCGACAGGGGGCGCCTCTACAATGAGCAGTTCTTC.

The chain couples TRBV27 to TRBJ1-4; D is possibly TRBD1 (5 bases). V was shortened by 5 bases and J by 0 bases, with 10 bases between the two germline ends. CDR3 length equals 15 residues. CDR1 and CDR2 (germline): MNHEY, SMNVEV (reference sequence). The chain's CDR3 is CASSTSGSTNEKLFF. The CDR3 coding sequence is TGTGCCAGCAGTACCTCAGGGTCAACTAATGAAAAACTGTTTTTT.

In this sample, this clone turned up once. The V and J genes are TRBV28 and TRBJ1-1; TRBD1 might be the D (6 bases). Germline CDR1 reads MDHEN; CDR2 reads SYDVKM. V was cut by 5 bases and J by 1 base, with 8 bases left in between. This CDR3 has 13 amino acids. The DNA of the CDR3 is TGTGCCAGCAGTCGACAGGCGAACACTGAAGCTTTCTTT. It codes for CASSRQANTEAFF.

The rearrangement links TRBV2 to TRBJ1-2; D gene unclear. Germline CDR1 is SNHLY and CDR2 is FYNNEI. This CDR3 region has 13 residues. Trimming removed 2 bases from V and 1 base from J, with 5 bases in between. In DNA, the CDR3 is TGTGCCAGCAGTGAAATCCTTAACTATGGCTACACCTTC. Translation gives CASSEILNYGYTF.

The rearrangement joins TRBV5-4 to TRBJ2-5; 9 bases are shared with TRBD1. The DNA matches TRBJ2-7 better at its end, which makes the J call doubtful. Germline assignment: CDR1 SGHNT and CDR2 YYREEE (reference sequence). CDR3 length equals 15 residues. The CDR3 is CASSSPGQGSYEQYF. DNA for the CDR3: TGTGCCAGCAGCTCGCCGGGACAGGGTTCCTACGAGCAGTACTTC.

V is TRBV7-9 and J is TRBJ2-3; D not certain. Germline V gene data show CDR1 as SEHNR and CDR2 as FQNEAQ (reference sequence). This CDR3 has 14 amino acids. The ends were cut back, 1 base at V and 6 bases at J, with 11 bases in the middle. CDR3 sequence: CASSLGTVKDTQYF. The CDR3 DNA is TGTGCCAGCAGCTTAGGGACGGTAAAGGATACGCAGTATTTT.

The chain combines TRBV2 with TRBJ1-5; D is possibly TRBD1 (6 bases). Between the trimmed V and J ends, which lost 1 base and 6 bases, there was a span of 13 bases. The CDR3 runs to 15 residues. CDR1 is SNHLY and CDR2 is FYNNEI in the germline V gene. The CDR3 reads CASSEVLGAIQPQHF. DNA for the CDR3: TGTGCCAGCAGTGAAGTCCTGGGGGCAATTCAGCCCCAGCATTTT.

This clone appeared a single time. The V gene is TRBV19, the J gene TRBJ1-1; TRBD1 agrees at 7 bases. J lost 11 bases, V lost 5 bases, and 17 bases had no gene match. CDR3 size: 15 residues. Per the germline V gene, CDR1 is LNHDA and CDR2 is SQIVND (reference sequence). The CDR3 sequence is CASSPQTGRIILAFF. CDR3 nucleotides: TGTGCCAGTAGTCCACAGACAGGGAGGATTATCTTGGCTTTCTTT.

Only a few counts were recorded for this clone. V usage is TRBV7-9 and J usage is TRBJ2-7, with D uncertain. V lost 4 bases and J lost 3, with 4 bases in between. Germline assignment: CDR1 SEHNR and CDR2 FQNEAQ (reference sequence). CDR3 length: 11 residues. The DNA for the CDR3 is TGTGCCAGCAGCTCGGTCTACGAGCAGTACTTC. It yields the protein CASSSVYEQYF.

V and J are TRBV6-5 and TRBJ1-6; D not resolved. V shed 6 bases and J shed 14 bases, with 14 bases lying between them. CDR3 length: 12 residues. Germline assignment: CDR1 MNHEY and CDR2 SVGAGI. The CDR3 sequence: CASRSSGGTLHF. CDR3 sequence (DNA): TGTGCCAGCAGATCTTCGGGAGGGACCCTCCACTTT.

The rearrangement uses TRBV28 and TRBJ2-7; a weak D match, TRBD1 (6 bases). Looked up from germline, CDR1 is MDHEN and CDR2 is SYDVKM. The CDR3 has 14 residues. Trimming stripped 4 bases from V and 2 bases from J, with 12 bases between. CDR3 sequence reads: CASSSPGAPYEQYF. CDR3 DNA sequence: TGTGCCAGCAGTTCCCCAGGGGCCCCCTACGAGCAGTACTTC. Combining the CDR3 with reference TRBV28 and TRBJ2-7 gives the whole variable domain DVKVTQSSRYLVKRTGEKVFLECVQDMDHENMFWYRQDPGLGLRLIYFSYDVKMKEKGDIPEGYSVSREKKERFSLILESASTNQTSMYLCASSSPGAPYEQYFGPGTRLTVT.

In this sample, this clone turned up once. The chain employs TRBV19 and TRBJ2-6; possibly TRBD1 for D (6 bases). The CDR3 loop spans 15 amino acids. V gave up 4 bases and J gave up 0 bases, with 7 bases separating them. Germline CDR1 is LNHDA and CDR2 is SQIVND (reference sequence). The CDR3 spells CASSKTGSGANVLTF. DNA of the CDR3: TGTGCCAGTAGTAAGACAGGCTCTGGGGCCAACGTCCTGACTTTC.

As DNA, the CDR3 is TGTGCCAGCAGTTACTCTAGCGGGAGTGGCTACGAGCAGTACTTC. It is translated as CASSYSSGSGYEQYF. The genes are TRBV6-6 and TRBJ2-7; 9 bases are a match to TRBD2. The CDR3 contains 15 residues. Losses at the gene ends were 0 bases for V and 3 bases for J; bases not matched to a gene: 3. Germline CDR1 and CDR2: MNHNY and SVGAGI (reference sequence).

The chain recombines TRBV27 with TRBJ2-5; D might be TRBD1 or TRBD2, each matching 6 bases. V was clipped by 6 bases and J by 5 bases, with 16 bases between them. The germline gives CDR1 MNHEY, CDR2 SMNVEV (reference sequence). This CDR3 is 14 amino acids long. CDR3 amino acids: CASRPSGGGETQYF. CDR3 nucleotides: TGTGCCAGCAGGCCCTCCGGGGGCGGCGAGACCCAGTACTTC.